This entry concerns a single T cell receptor (beta chain). This sample stems from a study of blood T cell repertoires in COVID-19. Study in general: Samples of COVID-19 (acute and convalescent) were obtained from the United States, Italy and Spain. Nucleic acid was either cDNA or gDNA, and it came from T cells, B-cell-depleted T cells, or PBMCs.

The germline V gene encodes CDR1 LNHDA and CDR2 SQIVND (reference sequence). This CDR3 is built from 13 residues. The ends were cut back, 5 bases at V and 5 bases at J, with 12 bases in the middle. In the source study's methods: Cell counts per sample came from amplifying reference gene primers. Assay: immunoSEQ multiplex PCR; the TCRdb copy retains only in-frame clones and omits some. V and J calls and clone size follow that table, whereas D and trimming were derived from the DNA. In the table there are around 150,000 clones, around four fifths of which are singletons. The chain joins TRBV19 to TRBJ1-2, with D uncertain. This clonotype originated in a woman older than 75 with acute or convalescent COVID-19. The sample taken for sequencing was peripheral blood. In DNA form, the CDR3 reads TGTGCCAGTAGTTCCTGGCCCGTATATGGCTACACCTTC. Translating gives CASSSWPVYGYTF.